The 27 T cell receptor beta chains in this list originate from one sample, sequenced in a study of CD8+ T cells in alopecia areata. Extracted RNA was reverse transcribed into cDNA, the sequencing template. Repertoires were generated with immunoSEQ multiplex PCR, while TCRdb's copy carries only in-frame clones and drops some. The table lists roughly 140,000 clones, less than 75% of them singletons. Sequenced: CD8+ T cells sorted from blood. The receptor source for this set is a human donor in good health.

This clone came up a few times. The chain recombines TRBV23-1 with TRBJ2-7; TRBD1 aligns across 8 bases. TRBV23-1 is classed as an ORF, of uncertain function. J lost 3 bases, V lost 6 bases, and 4 bases had no gene match. The CDR3 has 13 amino acids. CDR3 nucleotides: TGCGCCAGCAGGGTACAGGGGGACTACGAGCAGTACTTC. Amino acid sequence: CASRVQGDYEQYF.

The chain links TRBV20-1 to TRBJ2-7; D is undetermined. Germline values: CDR1 DFQATT, CDR2 SNEGSKA (reference sequence). There are 11 residues in the CDR3. V shed 3 bases and J shed 4 bases, with 7 bases lying between them. As DNA, the CDR3 is TGCAGTGCTAGTGGCCAGTACGAGCAGTACTTC. This translates into CSASGQYEQYF.

This clone appeared a few times. The chain links TRBV27 to TRBJ2-3; 7 bases fit TRBD2. V shed 5 bases and J 2 bases; nucleotides not matched to a gene: 7. Germline assignment: CDR1 MNHEY and CDR2 SMNVEV (reference sequence). The CDR3 runs to 15 residues. In nucleotides, the CDR3 is TGTGCCAGCAGTATTGGAGCGGGACTCACAGATACGCAGTATTTT. It is translated as CASSIGAGLTDTQYF.

This clone was seen only a few times. V and J are TRBV4-2 and TRBJ1-5; D gene unclear. Per germline, CDR1 LGHNA and CDR2 YNFKEQ. Trimming took 5 bases from V and 3 from J, leaving 8 bases between them. CDR3 length equals 13 residues. The CDR3 reads CASSVWVNQPQHF. CDR3 nucleotides: TGTGCCAGCAGCGTGTGGGTCAATCAGCCCCAGCATTTT.

The chain has TRBV14 and TRBJ2-7, with 7 bases fitting TRBD1. The V gene end was trimmed by 1 base and the J gene end by 2 bases; junction bases not matched to a gene: 2. Germline loops: CDR1 SGHDN, CDR2 FVKESK. This CDR3 contains 14 residues. The CDR3 nucleotides read TGTGCCAGCAGCCAAGGGACAGGTACCTACGAGCAGTACTTC. Amino acid sequence: CASSQGTGTYEQYF.

This chain connects TRBV30 to TRBJ1-1, with D unclear. V was shortened by 1 base and J by 0 bases, with 15 bases between the two germline ends. CDR1 GTSNPN and CDR2 SVGIG come from the germline V gene (reference sequence). The CDR3 is 16 residues long. In nucleotides, the CDR3 is TGTGCCTGGAGTGATGCTTTGTACAGCCTGAACACTGAAGCTTTCTTT. Amino acid sequence: CAWSDALYSLNTEAFF. The full variable domain, with the rest looked up from reference TRBV30 and TRBJ1-1, is SQTIHQWPATLVQPVGSPLSLECTVEGTSNPNLYWYRQAAGRGLQLLFYSVGIGQISSEVPQNLSASRPQDRQFILSSKKLLLSDSGFYLCAWSDALYSLNTEAFFGQGTRLTVV.

The gene calls are TRBV2 and TRBJ2-3; a weak D match, TRBD2 (6 bases). Germline values: CDR1 SNHLY, CDR2 FYNNEI. CDR3 size: 16 residues. With 8 bases removed from V and 1 base from J, the gap between germline ends came to 19 bases. CDR3 protein: CASLDVSGEGTDTQYF. Here the CDR3 DNA reads TGTGCCAGCTTGGACGTATCGGGAGAAGGCACAGATACGCAGTATTTT.

The chain is built from TRBV11-1 and TRBJ2-1, with D possibly TRBD1 on 5 matching bases. Trimming took 0 bases from V and 0 from J, leaving 9 bases between them. Germline CDR1 reads SGHAT; CDR2 reads FQDESV (reference sequence). The CDR3 extends over 16 amino acids. The CDR3 reads CASSLAGASSYNEQFF. The CDR3 coding sequence is TGTGCCAGCAGCTTAGCTGGGGCAAGCTCCTACAATGAGCAGTTCTTC.

This clone was picked up many times. The identical CDR3 is also encoded by other nucleotide sequences in the sample. This sequence joins TRBV5-4 and TRBJ1-1; no firm D call. Germline V gives CDR1 SGHNT, CDR2 YYREEE (reference sequence). The CDR3 is 12 residues long. The germline V and J ends were trimmed by 5 bases and 1 base, with 6 bases remaining between them. The CDR3 loop reads CASSLRNTEAFF. The DNA of the CDR3 is TGTGCCAGCAGTCTTCGGAACACTGAAGCTTTCTTT. The full variable domain, completed using reference TRBV5-4 and TRBJ1-1, is ETGVTQSPTHLIKTRGQQVTLRCSSQSGHNTVSWYQQALGQGPQFIFQYYREEENGRGNFPPRFSGLQFPNYSSELNVNALELDDSALYLCASSLRNTEAFFGQGTRLTVV.

The rearrangement links TRBV5-6 to TRBJ2-7; D assignment may be TRBD1 or TRBD2 (6 bases each). Trimming cost V 3 bases and J 0 bases, with 16 bases left between them. The germline gives CDR1 SGHDT, CDR2 YYEEEE. The CDR3 sequence is 16 residues long. CDR3 amino acids: CASSSPGAGSSYEQYF. CDR3 nucleotide sequence: TGTGCCAGCAGCTCCCCAGGGGCGGGGAGCTCCTACGAGCAGTACTTC.

V usage is TRBV15 and J usage is TRBJ2-7, with TRBD1 as a possible D gene (5 bases). Germline loops: CDR1 LNHNV, CDR2 YYDKDF (reference sequence). This CDR3 has 15 amino acids. V shed 3 bases and J shed 5 bases, with 17 bases lying between them. Here the CDR3 reads CATSSERQFFDEQYF. The CDR3 region has the DNA TGTGCCACCAGCAGTGAACGACAGTTTTTCGACGAGCAGTACTTC.

This rearrangement joins TRBV27 to TRBJ1-2; maybe TRBD1 (5 bases). The germline V gene has CDR1 MNHEY and CDR2 SMNVEV (reference sequence). The CDR3 covers 14 residues. The V end was cut by 7 bases, the J end by 8 bases, with 20 bases between. As DNA, the CDR3 is TGTGCCAGCATCTTTCACCGGGGGACGGAGGGCTACACCTTC. The encoded protein is CASIFHRGTEGYTF.

This chain joins TRBV11-2 and TRBJ2-1; 11 bases are a match to TRBD2. The CDR3 is made up of 19 amino acids. The V gene's germline CDR1 is SGHAT and CDR2 FQNNGV. The V and J ends lost 6 bases and 6 bases, in that order; junction bases with no gene match: 19. CDR3: CASSYGDLPLAGVGNEQFF. CDR3 bases: TGTGCCAGCAGTTATGGGGACTTACCACTAGCGGGAGTGGGCAATGAGCAGTTCTTC.

This clone showed up just a few times. This chain joins TRBV30 and TRBJ2-2; 8 positions match TRBD2. Germline-derived CDR1 and CDR2 are GTSNPN and SVGIG (reference sequence). This CDR3 region has 12 residues. V trimming: 6 bases; J trimming: 8 bases; junction bases outside the gene matches: 5. CDR3: CACPGRGGELFF. Here the CDR3 DNA reads TGTGCCTGCCCCGGGAGGGGGGGGGAGCTGTTTTTT.

This chain connects TRBV27 to TRBJ1-5; a possible D gene is TRBD1 (5 bases). The CDR3 is 14 residues long. V was cut by 5 bases and J by 4 bases, with 12 bases left in between. Germline V gene sequence: CDR1 MNHEY, CDR2 SMNVEV (reference sequence). The CDR3 region has the DNA TGTGCCAGCAGTCTTGGGACTGTGAATCAGCCCCAGCATTTT. Residues: CASSLGTVNQPQHF.

This clone was seen only a few times. V gene TRBV7-9 combines with J gene TRBJ2-1; 7 bases fit TRBD1. This CDR3 is 14 amino acids long. Germline V lookup: CDR1 SEHNR, CDR2 FQNEAQ (reference sequence). V lost 5 bases and J lost 9; bases outside the gene matches: 10. For the CDR3, the DNA is TGTGCCAGCAGCACAAACAGGGGATCAAGTGAGCAGTTCTTC. Amino acids: CASSTNRGSSEQFF.

V and J are TRBV5-1 and TRBJ2-1, with 7 bases lining up with TRBD2. This CDR3 has 11 residues. V dropped 7 bases and J dropped 6; count of bases not matched to a gene: 1. Germline loops: CDR1 SGHRS, CDR2 YFSETQ. CDR3 sequence reads: CASWEGNEQFF. In DNA form, the CDR3 reads TGCGCCAGCTGGGAGGGCAATGAGCAGTTCTTC.

This chain's CDR3 is CASSLVLAGEDEQFF. CDR3 DNA: TGTGCCAGCAGCTTAGTGTTAGCGGGAGAGGATGAGCAGTTCTTC. The rearrangement links TRBV7-9 to TRBJ2-1; 9 bases align to TRBD2. The CDR3 has 15 amino acids. The V segment lost 1 base and the J segment 8 bases; nucleotides outside the gene matches: 6. Germline CDR1 and CDR2: SEHNR and FQNEAQ (reference sequence).

The chain has TRBV7-9 and TRBJ2-3; D is uncertain. The CDR3 spans 15 residues. V was trimmed by 3 bases and J by 2 bases, leaving 12 bases between them. Germline-derived CDR1 and CDR2 are SEHNR and FQNEAQ (reference sequence). CDR3 coding DNA: TGTGCCAGCAGCTTTACGCCGGGCCCCACAGATACGCAGTATTTT. It specifies CASSFTPGPTDTQYF.

V is TRBV2 and J is TRBJ2-1; the match to TRBD2 covers 8 bases. The junction had 9 bases not matched to a gene; V was cut back by 7 bases and J by 4 bases. CDR1 is SNHLY and CDR2 is FYNNEI in the germline V gene. This CDR3 is 15 amino acids long. The DNA of the CDR3 is TGTGCCAGCATCAAAGGGTCTAGCGGGTACAATGAGCAGTTCTTC. It specifies CASIKGSSGYNEQFF.

There are a few counts of this clone. The chain carries TRBV30 and TRBJ2-7, with D possibly TRBD2 on 6 matching bases. Trimming stripped 7 bases from V and 2 bases from J, with 12 bases between. Germline V CDR1 and CDR2: GTSNPN, SVGIG (reference sequence). The CDR3 spans 12 residues. CDR3 region: CASQRVTYEQYF. The CDR3 region has the DNA TGTGCCTCACAGCGGGTAACCTACGAGCAGTACTTC.

The rearrangement links TRBV7-6 to TRBJ2-7; TRBD2 aligns across 9 bases. V shed 5 bases, J shed 4 bases, and the junction held 6 bases outside the gene matches. The CDR3 is 14 residues long. The V gene's germline CDR1 is SGHVS and CDR2 FNYEAQ. The CDR3 reads CASSRGLATYEQYF. CDR3 sequence (DNA): TGTGCCAGCAGCCGAGGACTAGCGACGTACGAGCAGTACTTC. Full variable domain (rest looked up from reference TRBV7-6 and TRBJ2-7): GAGVSQSPRYKVTKRGQDVALRCDPISGHVSLYWYRQALGQGPEFLTYFNYEAQQDKSGLPNDRFSAERPEGSISTLTIQRTEQRDSAMYRCASSRGLATYEQYFGPGTRLTVT.

The V gene is TRBV2, the J gene TRBJ1-1, with 7 bases lining up with TRBD1. The ends lost 5 bases at V and 0 bases at J; junction bases unmatched: 3. From germline, CDR1 is SNHLY and CDR2 FYNNEI. The CDR3 extends over 14 amino acids. CDR3: CASSTGTVNTEAFF. CDR3 DNA sequence: TGTGCCAGCAGTACCGGGACAGTGAACACTGAAGCTTTCTTT. The full variable domain, in which reference TRBV2 and TRBJ1-1 provide the parts outside the CDR3, is EPEVTQTPSHQVTQMGQEVILRCVPISNHLYFYWYRQILGQKVEFLVSFYNNEISEKSEIFDDQFSVERPDGSNFTLKIRSTKLEDSAMYFCASSTGTVNTEAFFGQGTRLTVV.

The chain combines TRBV7-4 with TRBJ2-2, with D uncertain. The V end was cut by 7 bases, the J end by 5 bases, with 5 bases between. CDR3 length: 11 amino acids. The germline V gene has CDR1 SGHVT and CDR2 SQSDAQ. Here the CDR3 DNA reads TGTGCCAGCAAACATACCGGGGAGCTGTTTTTT. As protein: CASKHTGELFF.

This chain uses TRBV4-1 with TRBJ1-1; unclear D gene. Germline V gene data show CDR1 as MGHRA and CDR2 as YSYEKL. The ends were cut back, 2 bases at V and 7 bases at J, with 14 bases in the middle. The CDR3 runs 14 residues. CDR3 sequence: CASSQQQSLIEAFF. CDR3 DNA: TGCGCCAGCAGCCAACAGCAGTCGCTGATTGAAGCTTTCTTT.

V is TRBV5-1 and J is TRBJ2-2; D uncertain. V shed 6 bases and J shed 1 base, with 22 bases lying between them. The CDR3 consists of 18 residues. Germline V gene lookup returns CDR1 SGHRS and CDR2 YFSETQ. The chain's CDR3 is CASNPGPTWLENTGELFF. The CDR3 nucleotides read TGCGCCAGCAACCCGGGTCCTACGTGGTTAGAGAACACCGGGGAGCTGTTTTTT.

V is TRBV25-1 and J is TRBJ2-2; TRBD2 might be the D (5 bases). This CDR3 region has 11 residues. Germline V lookup: CDR1 MGHDK, CDR2 SYGVNS. The V and J ends lost 8 bases and 6 bases respectively, with 7 bases between them. For the CDR3, the DNA is TGTGCCAGCGGGGAGCCCGGGGAGCTGTTTTTT. This sequence encodes CASGEPGELFF. The full variable domain, rest sourced from reference TRBV25-1 and TRBJ2-2, is EADIYQTPRYLVIGTGKKITLECSQTMGHDKMYWYQQDPGMELHLIHYSYGVNSTEKGDLSSESTVSRIRTEHFPLTLESARPSHTSQYLCASGEPGELFFGEGSRLTVL.